The clone carrying this T cell receptor (beta chain) was found many times. Antigen: not known. Preparing the TCRbeta library involved the use of unique molecular identifiers. TCRdb re-called the PCR reads with MiXCR, one entry per CDR3 protein. This sample yields about 1,000,000 distinct CDR3 sequences, of which under 30% are seen a single time; roughly 31% belongs to the top ten. The CDR3 spans 14 residues. The V gene lost 0 bases and the J gene lost 0 bases, with 3 bases spanning the gap. Germline V gene sequence: CDR1 LGHNA, CDR2 YSLEER. This specimen belongs to a study of T-cell reconstitution after alpha-beta-depleted transplantation in children. Study results and caveats: About two months after transplant, alpha-beta T cells reportedly came from several hundred expanded graft clones. There were some patients whose high TCRbeta diversity at day 60 came from surviving recipient T cells and thymic progenitors.

This specimen consisted of PBMCs, mostly from graft donor cells, obtained 360 days after TCRalphabeta/CD19-depleted stem cell transplant. This sequence was found in a boy less than two years old who had a stem cell transplant for SCID, so the T cells may come from the graft donor. The chain has TRBV4-3 and TRBJ2-4; D gene ambiguous. The CDR3 region is CASSQDPAKNIQYF. CDR3 in DNA: TGCGCCAGCAGCCAAGACCCAGCCAAAAACATTCAGTACTTC.